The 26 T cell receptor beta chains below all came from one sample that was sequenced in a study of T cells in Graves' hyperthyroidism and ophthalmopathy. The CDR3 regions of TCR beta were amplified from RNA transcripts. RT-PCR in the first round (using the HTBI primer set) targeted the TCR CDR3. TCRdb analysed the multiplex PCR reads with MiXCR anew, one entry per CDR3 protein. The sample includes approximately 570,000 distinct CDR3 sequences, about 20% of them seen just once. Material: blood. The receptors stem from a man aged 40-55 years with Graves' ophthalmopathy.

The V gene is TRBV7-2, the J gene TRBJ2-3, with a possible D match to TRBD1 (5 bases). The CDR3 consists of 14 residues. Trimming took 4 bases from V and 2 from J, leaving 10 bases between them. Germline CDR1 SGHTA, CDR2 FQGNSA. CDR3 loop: CASSSRQITDTQYF. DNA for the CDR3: TGTGCCAGCAGCTCAAGACAGATCACAGATACGCAGTATTTT. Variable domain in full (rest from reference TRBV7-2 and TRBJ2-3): GAGVSQSPSNKVTEKGKDVELRCDPISGHTALYWYRQSLGQGLEFLIYFQGNSAPDKSGLPSDRFSAERTGGSVSTLTIQRTQQEDSAVYLCASSSRQITDTQYFGPGTRLTVL.

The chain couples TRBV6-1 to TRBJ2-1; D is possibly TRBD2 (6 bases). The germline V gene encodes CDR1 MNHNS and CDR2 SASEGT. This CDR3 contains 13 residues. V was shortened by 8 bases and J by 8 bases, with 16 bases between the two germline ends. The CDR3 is CASAVGGRYEQFF. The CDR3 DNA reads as TGTGCCAGCGCGGTCGGGGGTAGGTATGAGCAGTTCTTC.

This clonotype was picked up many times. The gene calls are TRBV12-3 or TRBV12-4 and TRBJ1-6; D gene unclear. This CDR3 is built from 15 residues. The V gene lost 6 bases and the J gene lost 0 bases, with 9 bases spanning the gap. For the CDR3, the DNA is TGTGCCAGCAGGGCGGTGGGCTCCTATAATTCACCCCTCCACTTT. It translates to CASRAVGSYNSPLHF.

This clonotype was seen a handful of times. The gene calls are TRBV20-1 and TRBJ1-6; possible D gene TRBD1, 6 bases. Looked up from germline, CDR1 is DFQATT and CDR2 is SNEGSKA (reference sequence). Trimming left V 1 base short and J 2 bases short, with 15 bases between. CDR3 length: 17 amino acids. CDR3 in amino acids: CSARAGGGGTYNSPLHF. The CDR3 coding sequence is TGCAGTGCTAGAGCTGGCGGGGGCGGCACCTATAATTCACCCCTCCACTTT.

The CDR3 protein is CATSRGGQNYEQYF. The CDR3, as DNA: TGTGCCACCAGCAGAGGTGGACAGAACTACGAGCAGTACTTC. This chain uses TRBV15 with TRBJ2-7, with D tentatively TRBD1 (6 bases). The CDR3 runs to 14 residues. Trimming stripped 1 base from V and 3 bases from J, with 10 bases between. Germline CDR1 and CDR2: LNHNV and YYDKDF (reference sequence). The full variable domain, in which reference TRBV15 and TRBJ2-7 provide the parts outside the CDR3, is DAMVIQNPRYQVTQFGKPVTLSCSQTLNHNVMYWYQQKSSQAPKLLFHYYDKDFNNEADTPDNFQSRRPNTSFCFLDIRSPGLGDTAMYLCATSRGGQNYEQYFGPGTRLTVT.

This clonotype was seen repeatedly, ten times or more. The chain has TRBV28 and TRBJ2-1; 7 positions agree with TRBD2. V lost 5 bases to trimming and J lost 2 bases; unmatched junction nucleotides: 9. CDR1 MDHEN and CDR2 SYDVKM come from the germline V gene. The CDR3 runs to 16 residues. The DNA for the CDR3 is TGTGCCAGCAGTCCATGGGCTAGCGGCACCTACAATGAGCAGTTCTTC. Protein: CASSPWASGTYNEQFF.

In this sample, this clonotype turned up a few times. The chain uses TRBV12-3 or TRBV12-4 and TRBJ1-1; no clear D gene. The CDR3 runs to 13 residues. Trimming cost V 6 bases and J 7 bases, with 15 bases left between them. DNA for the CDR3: TGTGCCAGCAGCCTAATGGGTAGGGATGAAGCTTTCTTT. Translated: CASSLMGRDEAFF.

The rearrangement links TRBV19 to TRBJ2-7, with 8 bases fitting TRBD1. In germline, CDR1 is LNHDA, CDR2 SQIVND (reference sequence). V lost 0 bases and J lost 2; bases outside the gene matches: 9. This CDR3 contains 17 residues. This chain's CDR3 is CASSIDRLETGAYEQYF. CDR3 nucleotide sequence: TGTGCCAGTAGTATAGATCGGTTGGAGACAGGGGCCTACGAGCAGTACTTC.

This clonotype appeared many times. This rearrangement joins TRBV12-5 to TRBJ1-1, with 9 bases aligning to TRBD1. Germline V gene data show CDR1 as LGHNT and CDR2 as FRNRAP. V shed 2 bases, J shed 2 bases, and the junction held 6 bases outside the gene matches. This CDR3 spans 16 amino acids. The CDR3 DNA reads TGTGCTAGTGGTTTGCCCAGGACAGGGGTTAACACTGAAGCTTTCTTT. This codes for CASGLPRTGVNTEAFF.

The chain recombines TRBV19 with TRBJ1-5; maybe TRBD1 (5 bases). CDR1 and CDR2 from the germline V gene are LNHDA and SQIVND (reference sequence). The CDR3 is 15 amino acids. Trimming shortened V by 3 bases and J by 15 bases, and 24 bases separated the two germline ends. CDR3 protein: CASSIGQGPPTWVHF. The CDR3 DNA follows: TGTGCCAGTAGTATCGGTCAGGGTCCCCCCACATGGGTGCATTTT.

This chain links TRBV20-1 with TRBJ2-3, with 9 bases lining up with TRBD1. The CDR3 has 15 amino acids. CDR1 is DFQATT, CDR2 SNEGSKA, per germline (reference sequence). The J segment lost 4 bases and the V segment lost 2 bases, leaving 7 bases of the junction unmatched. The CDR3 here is CSARITGGWADTQYF. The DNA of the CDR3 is TGCAGTGCTAGAATAACAGGGGGCTGGGCAGATACGCAGTATTTT.

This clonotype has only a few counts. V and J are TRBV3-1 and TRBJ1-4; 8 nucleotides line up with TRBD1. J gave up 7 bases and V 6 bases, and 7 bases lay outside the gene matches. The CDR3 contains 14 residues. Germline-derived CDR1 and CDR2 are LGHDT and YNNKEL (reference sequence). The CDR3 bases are TGTGCCAGCAGGGTGGACAGGGCGGGTGAAAAACTGTTTTTT. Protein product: CASRVDRAGEKLFF. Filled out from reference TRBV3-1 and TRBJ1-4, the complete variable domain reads DTAVSQTPKYLVTQMGNDKSIKCEQNLGHDTMYWYKQDSKKFLKIMFSYNNKELIINETVPNRFSPKSPDKAHLNLHINSLELGDSAVYFCASRVDRAGEKLFFGSGTQLSVL.

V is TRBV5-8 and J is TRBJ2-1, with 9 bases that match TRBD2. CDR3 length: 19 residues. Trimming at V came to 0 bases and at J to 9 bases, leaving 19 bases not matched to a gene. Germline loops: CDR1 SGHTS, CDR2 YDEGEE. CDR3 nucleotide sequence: TGTGCCAGCAGCTTGGTATCTTTGCGGGGGGGCCCCCTTTTTACTGAGCAGTTCTTC. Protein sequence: CASSLVSLRGGPLFTEQFF.

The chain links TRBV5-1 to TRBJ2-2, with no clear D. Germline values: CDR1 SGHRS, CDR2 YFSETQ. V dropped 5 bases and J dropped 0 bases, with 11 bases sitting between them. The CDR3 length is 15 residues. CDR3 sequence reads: CASRYYITNTGELFF. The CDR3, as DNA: TGCGCCAGCAGATACTACATCACGAACACCGGGGAGCTGTTTTTT.

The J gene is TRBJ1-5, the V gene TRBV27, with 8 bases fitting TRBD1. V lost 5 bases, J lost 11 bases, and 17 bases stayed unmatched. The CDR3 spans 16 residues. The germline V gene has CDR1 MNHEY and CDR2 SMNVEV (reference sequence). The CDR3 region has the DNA TGTGCCAGCAGTGGGGGGGGCAGGGGGCCATCGGGGGCCCAGCATTTT. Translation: CASSGGGRGPSGAQHF.

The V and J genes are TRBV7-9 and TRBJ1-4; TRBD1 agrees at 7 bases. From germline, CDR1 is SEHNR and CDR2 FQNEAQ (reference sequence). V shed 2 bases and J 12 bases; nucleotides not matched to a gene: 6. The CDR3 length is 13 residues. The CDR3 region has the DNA TGTGCCAGCAGCTTAAATGGTGGGACAGAACTGTTTTTT. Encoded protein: CASSLNGGTELFF.

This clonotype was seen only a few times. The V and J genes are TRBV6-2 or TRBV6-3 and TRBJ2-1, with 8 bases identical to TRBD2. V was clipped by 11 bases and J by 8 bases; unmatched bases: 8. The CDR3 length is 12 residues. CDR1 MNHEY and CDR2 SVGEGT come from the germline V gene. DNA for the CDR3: TGTGCCTCCAGGTCCGGGGGGGATGAGCAGTTCTTC. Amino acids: CASRSGGDEQFF.

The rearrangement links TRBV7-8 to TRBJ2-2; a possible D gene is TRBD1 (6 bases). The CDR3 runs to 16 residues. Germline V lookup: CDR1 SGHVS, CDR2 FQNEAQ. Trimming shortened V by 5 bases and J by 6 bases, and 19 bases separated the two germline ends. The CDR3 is CASSTRTVGPSGELFF. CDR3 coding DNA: TGTGCCAGCAGCACCCGGACAGTGGGGCCGTCCGGGGAGCTGTTTTTT.

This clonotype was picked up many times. The CDR3 DNA reads TGTGCCAGCAGCTGGACTAGCGGGAGGGGAAGAGTTGAGCAGTTCTTC. It translates to CASSWTSGRGRVEQFF. The rearrangement links TRBV7-9 to TRBJ2-1; TRBD2 matches at 15 bases. This CDR3 has 16 residues. With V trimmed by 4 bases and J by 9 bases, 7 bases remained unmatched. The germline V gene has CDR1 SEHNR and CDR2 FQNEAQ (reference sequence). Drawing the rest from reference TRBV7-9 and TRBJ2-1, the complete variable domain is DTGVSQNPRHKITKRGQNVTFRCDPISEHNRLYWYRQTLGQGPEFLTYFQNEAQLEKSRLLSDRFSAERPKGSFSTLEIQRTEQGDSAMYLCASSWTSGRGRVEQFFGPGTRLTVL.

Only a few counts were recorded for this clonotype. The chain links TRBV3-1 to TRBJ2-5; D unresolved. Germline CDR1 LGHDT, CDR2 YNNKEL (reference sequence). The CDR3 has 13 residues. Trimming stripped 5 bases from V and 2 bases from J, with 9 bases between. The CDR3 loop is CASSYTGQETQYF. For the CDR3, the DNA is TGTGCCAGCAGCTACACTGGACAAGAGACCCAGTACTTC.

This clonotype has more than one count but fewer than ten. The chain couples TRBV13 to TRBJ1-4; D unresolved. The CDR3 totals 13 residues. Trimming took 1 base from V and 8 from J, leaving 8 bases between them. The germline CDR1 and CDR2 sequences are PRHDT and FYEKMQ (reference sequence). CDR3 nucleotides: TGTGCCAGCAGCTTAGAACACACCGAAAAACTGTTTTTT. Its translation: CASSLEHTEKLFF.

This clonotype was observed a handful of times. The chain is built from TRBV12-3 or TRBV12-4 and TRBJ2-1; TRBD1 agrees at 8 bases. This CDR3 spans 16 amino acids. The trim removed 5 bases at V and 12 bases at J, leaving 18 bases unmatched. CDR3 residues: CASSTTTRDRRGGQFF. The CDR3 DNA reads TGTGCCAGCAGTACCACAACCCGGGACAGGCGGGGCGGGCAGTTCTTC.

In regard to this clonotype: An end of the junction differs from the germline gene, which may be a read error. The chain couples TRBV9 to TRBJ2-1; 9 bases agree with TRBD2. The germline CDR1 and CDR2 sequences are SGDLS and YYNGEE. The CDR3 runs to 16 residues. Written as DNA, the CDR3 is TGTGCCAGCAGCGGCCAGACTAGCGGACCGTACAATAAGCAGTTCTTC. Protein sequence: CASSGQTSGPYNKQFF.

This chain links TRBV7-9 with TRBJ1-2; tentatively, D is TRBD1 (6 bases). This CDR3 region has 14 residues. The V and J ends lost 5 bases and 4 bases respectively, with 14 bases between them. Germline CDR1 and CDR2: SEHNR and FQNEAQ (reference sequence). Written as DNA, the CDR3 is TGTGCCAGCAGCCCACAACAGGGATCCTATGGCTACACCTTC. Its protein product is CASSPQQGSYGYTF. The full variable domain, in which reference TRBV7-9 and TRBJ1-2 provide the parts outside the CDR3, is DTGVSQNPRHKITKRGQNVTFRCDPISEHNRLYWYRQTLGQGPEFLTYFQNEAQLEKSRLLSDRFSAERPKGSFSTLEIQRTEQGDSAMYLCASSPQQGSYGYTFGSGTRLTVV.

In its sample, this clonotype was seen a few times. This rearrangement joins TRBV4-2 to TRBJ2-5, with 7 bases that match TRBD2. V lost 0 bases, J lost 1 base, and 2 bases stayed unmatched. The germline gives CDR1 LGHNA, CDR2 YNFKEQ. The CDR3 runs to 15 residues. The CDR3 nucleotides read TGTGCCAGCAGCCAAGAGGCTAGCGGCCAAGAGACCCAGTACTTC. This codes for CASSQEASGQETQYF.

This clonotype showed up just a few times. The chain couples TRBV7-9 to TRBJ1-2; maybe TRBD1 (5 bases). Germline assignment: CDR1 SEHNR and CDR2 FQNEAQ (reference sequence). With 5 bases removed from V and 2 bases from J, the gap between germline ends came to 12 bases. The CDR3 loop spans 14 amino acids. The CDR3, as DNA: TGTGCCAGCAGCCGACCGGGGCGGAACTATGGCTACACCTTC. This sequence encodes CASSRPGRNYGYTF.